Below, 32 T cell receptor beta chains from the same sample are listed, as sequenced in a study of shared clonotypes between healthy human individuals. Repertoires were generated with immunoSEQ multiplex PCR, while TCRdb's copy carries only in-frame clones and drops some. In the table there are approximately 500,000 clones, more than 65% of which are singletons. The sample comprised PBMCs. The origin of the receptors is a woman aged 40 to 49 in good health. Some clones in this sample may be carry-over from other donors' samples.

The rearrangement joins TRBV5-4 to TRBJ2-2, with a possible D match to TRBD2 (6 bases). The CDR3 has 15 amino acids. Germline V gene lookup returns CDR1 SGHNT and CDR2 YYREEE (reference sequence). Trimming stripped 3 bases from V and 3 bases from J, with 12 bases between. CDR3: CASSSGAWDTGELFF. The DNA for the CDR3 is TGTGCCAGCAGCTCGGGAGCGTGGGACACCGGGGAGCTGTTTTTT.

Concerning this clone: The same CDR3 arises from other DNA sequences in this sample as well. The chain recombines TRBV27 with TRBJ1-2; maybe TRBD1 (5 bases). CDR3 length: 13 residues. Germline V gene data show CDR1 as MNHEY and CDR2 as SMNVEV (reference sequence). V dropped 3 bases and J dropped 4 bases, with 9 bases sitting between them. The CDR3: CASSFGGGYGYTF. The CDR3 region has the DNA TGTGCCAGCAGTTTTGGGGGGGGCTATGGCTACACCTTC.

The chain joins TRBV9 to TRBJ2-1; D is uncertain. Germline CDR1 reads SGDLS; CDR2 reads YYNGEE. Deletions cut 0 bases from V and 6 bases from J, with 10 bases between. The CDR3 is 14 residues long. CDR3 sequence reads: CASSVAWVGNEQFF. The CDR3 coding sequence is TGTGCCAGCAGCGTAGCTTGGGTGGGCAATGAGCAGTTCTTC.

The chain combines TRBV5-1 with TRBJ2-7, with D maybe TRBD1 (5 bases). The V and J ends lost 0 bases and 2 bases respectively, with 12 bases between them. The CDR3 has 15 residues. Germline V lookup: CDR1 SGHRS, CDR2 YFSETQ. Here the CDR3 reads CASSLVGASAYEQYF. The DNA of the CDR3 is TGCGCCAGCAGCTTGGTAGGGGCATCAGCCTACGAGCAGTACTTC.

J is TRBJ2-1 and V is TRBV28; 12 positions match TRBD1. In germline, CDR1 is MDHEN, CDR2 SYDVKM. The CDR3 totals 15 residues. With V trimmed by 7 bases and J by 8 bases, 9 bases remained unmatched. CDR3 DNA sequence: TGTGCCAGCAATTCGGGACAGGGGGCGCGGTATGAGCAGTTCTTC. It yields the protein CASNSGQGARYEQFF.

This clone was detected only once. V is TRBV21-1 and J is TRBJ1-4; TRBD1, the table's D call, lacks a check against the DNA. TRBV21-1 is flagged as a pseudogene. There are 13 residues in the CDR3. CDR3 bases: TGTGCCAGGCCCGGGACAGGGGATGAAAAACTGTTTTTT. Its protein product is CARPGTGDEKLFF.

The CDR3 DNA follows: TGTGCCAGCAGCCTACAGACTTTGAACACCGGGGAGCTGTTTTTT. It translates to CASSLQTLNTGELFF. The chain combines TRBV5-5 with TRBJ2-2; D remains unclear. The CDR3 runs to 15 residues. The germline V and J ends were trimmed by 4 bases and 1 base, with 11 bases remaining between them. Germline V gene data show CDR1 as SGHKS and CDR2 as YYEKEE (reference sequence).

This clone appeared once. The chain employs TRBV10-3 and TRBJ2-7; the D gene is possibly TRBD2 (5 bases). V lost 0 bases and J 3 bases, leaving 9 bases between the germline ends. The CDR3 consists of 14 residues. CDR1 is ENHRY and CDR2 is SYGVKD in the germline V gene. The CDR3 nucleotides are TGTGCCATCAGTGAGTCCGGGATGAACTACGAGCAGTACTTC. It encodes CAISESGMNYEQYF.

The chain recombines TRBV2 with TRBJ1-4; the D gene is possibly TRBD1 (6 bases). The CDR3 runs to 12 residues. The V gene lost 3 bases and the J gene lost 10 bases, with 9 bases spanning the gap. The germline CDR1 and CDR2 sequences are SNHLY and FYNNEI. Here the CDR3 DNA reads TGTGCCAGCAGTGAGGGGGCACGAAAACTGTTTTTT. This sequence encodes CASSEGARKLFF.

This clone was found a few times. Written as DNA, the CDR3 is TGTGCCAGCAGATCAGGGGCAGGGATGTATGAGCAGTACTTC. It specifies CASRSGAGMYEQYF. This chain joins TRBV7-8 and TRBJ2-7; weak D call: TRBD1 (6 bases). Germline CDR1 is SGHVS and CDR2 is FQNEAQ. Trimming shortened V by 6 bases and J by 7 bases, and 19 bases separated the two germline ends. This CDR3 contains 14 residues.

The CDR3 nucleotides are TGTGCCAGCAGAGTAGCGGGAGCTGAGCAAGAGACCCAGTACTTC. Translated: CASRVAGAEQETQYF. The V gene is TRBV28, the J gene TRBJ2-5; 9 nucleotides line up with TRBD2. The CDR3 is 15 amino acids. Germline CDR1 and CDR2: MDHEN and SYDVKM. V was clipped by 6 bases and J by 2 bases; unmatched bases: 7.

The sample holds one count of this clone. Within the sample, other DNA sequences also encode this same CDR3. This rearrangement joins TRBV29-1 to TRBJ2-5, with D maybe TRBD1 (6 bases). Germline lookup yields CDR1 SQVTM and CDR2 ANQGSEA. Trimming removed 3 bases from V and 2 bases from J, with 7 bases in between. The CDR3 is made up of 12 amino acids. In DNA, the CDR3 is TGCAGCGTTGACCAGGGGCAAGAGACCCAGTACTTC. It specifies CSVDQGQETQYF.

The V gene is TRBV18, the J gene TRBJ2-1; 9 nucleotides agree with TRBD2. J gave up 6 bases and V 1 base, and 7 bases lay outside the gene matches. This CDR3 is 16 amino acids long. The germline gives CDR1 KGHSH, CDR2 LQKENI. The CDR3 is CASSPQNSGSINEQFF. CDR3 sequence (DNA): TGTGCCAGCTCACCACAAAATAGCGGGAGTATCAATGAGCAGTTCTTC. The full variable domain, with the rest looked up from reference TRBV18 and TRBJ2-1, is NAGVMQNPRHLVRRRGQEARLRCSPMKGHSHVYWYRQLPEEGLKFMVYLQKENIIDESGMPKERFSAEFPKEGPSILRIQQVVRGDSAAYFCASSPQNSGSINEQFFGPGTRLTVL.

The chain uses TRBV5-1 and TRBJ2-3; D possibly uses TRBD1 or TRBD2 (7 bases each). CDR1 SGHRS and CDR2 YFSETQ come from the germline V gene. CDR3 size: 16 residues. V lost 1 base, J lost 5 bases, and 17 bases lay in between. The DNA for the CDR3 is TGCGCCAGCAGCTTGAGCGTGGGAGGGGGCGGAGATACGCAGTATTTT. It codes for CASSLSVGGGGDTQYF.

The rearrangement uses TRBV30 and TRBJ1-2; D not certain. The CDR3 contains 15 residues. Trimming stripped 3 bases from V and 4 bases from J, with 18 bases between. CDR1 and CDR2 from the germline V gene are GTSNPN and SVGIG (reference sequence). The CDR3: CAWSAHRVEIYGYTF. The CDR3 coding sequence is TGTGCCTGGAGCGCCCACCGTGTCGAGATCTATGGCTACACCTTC.

The rearrangement joins TRBV7-6 to TRBJ1-1, with D unresolved. The CDR3 is 14 amino acids. Trimming stripped 0 bases from V and 1 base from J, with 6 bases between. Per the germline V gene, CDR1 is SGHVS and CDR2 is FNYEAQ. For the CDR3, the DNA is TGTGCCAGCAGCTTAGCATCCGGGAACACTGAAGCTTTCTTT. It codes for CASSLASGNTEAFF.

This chain joins TRBV29-1 and TRBJ2-7, with a possible D match to TRBD2 (7 bases). This CDR3 has 12 residues. Deletions cut 7 bases from V and 7 bases from J, with 17 bases between. CDR1 and CDR2 (germline): SQVTM, ANQGSEA. CDR3 coding DNA: TGCAGCGCCACGGCAGGGAGGGGGGAGCAGTACTTC. This encodes CSATAGRGEQYF.

The chain has TRBV29-1 and TRBJ1-4, with 7 positions matching TRBD1. With 4 bases clipped from V and 7 bases from J, the junction kept 12 bases outside the gene matches. The CDR3 runs to 15 residues. CDR1 is SQVTM and CDR2 is ANQGSEA in the germline V gene. Written as DNA, the CDR3 is TGCAGCGTTGGTCCTTCACAGGGGTTGGGTGAAAAACTGTTTTTT. It yields the protein CSVGPSQGLGEKLFF. Based on the CDR3 plus reference TRBV29-1 and TRBJ1-4, the full variable domain is SAVISQKPSRDICQRGTSLTIQCQVDSQVTMMFWYRQQPGQSLTLIATANQGSEATYESGFVIDKFPISRPNLTFSTLTVSNMSPEDSSIYLCSVGPSQGLGEKLFFGSGTQLSVL.

The chain links TRBV4-3 to TRBJ2-1, with 13 positions matching TRBD2. Germline CDR1 is LGHNA and CDR2 is YSLEER. With V trimmed by 0 bases and J by 4 bases, 3 bases remained unmatched. The CDR3 length is 17 residues. The CDR3 region is CASSQDPGLAGYNEQFF. CDR3 DNA sequence: TGCGCCAGCAGCCAAGACCCGGGACTAGCGGGATACAATGAGCAGTTCTTC.

The rearrangement joins TRBV29-1 to TRBJ2-2, with 8 bases matching TRBD2. The germline V gene has CDR1 SQVTM and CDR2 ANQGSEA. V lost 3 bases and J lost 1; bases outside the gene matches: 1. The CDR3 covers 14 residues. The CDR3 is CSVDSGKNTGELFF. The CDR3 DNA follows: TGCAGCGTTGATAGCGGGAAGAACACCGGGGAGCTGTTTTTT.

The chain couples TRBV9 to TRBJ1-3; no clear D gene. Germline CDR1 is SGDLS and CDR2 is YYNGEE. V was clipped by 3 bases and J by 0 bases, with 16 bases between them. The CDR3 covers 17 residues. CDR3 protein: CASSGYGEAASGNTIYF. DNA of the CDR3: TGTGCCAGCAGCGGATATGGGGAAGCAGCCTCTGGAAACACCATATATTTT.

The chain is built from TRBV29-1 and TRBJ1-6; no clear D. V was shortened by 7 bases and J by 7 bases, with 14 bases between the two germline ends. CDR3 length: 13 residues. Per the germline V gene, CDR1 is SQVTM and CDR2 is ANQGSEA. Here the CDR3 reads CSAYLGKNSPLHF. As DNA, the CDR3 is TGCAGCGCCTACCTGGGGAAAAATTCACCCCTCCACTTT.

This clone came up a few times. V gene TRBV6-1 combines with J gene TRBJ2-5, with 8 nucleotides matching TRBD1. The ends lost 1 base at V and 5 bases at J; junction bases unmatched: 12. Germline lookup yields CDR1 MNHNS and CDR2 SASEGT. The CDR3 has 17 amino acids. The CDR3 DNA reads as TGTGCCAGCAGTGAAGTAGGGGCAGGGGGCGCCCGGGAGACCCAGTACTTC. Amino acids: CASSEVGAGGARETQYF.

The chain is built from TRBV2 and TRBJ1-1; a possible D gene is TRBD1 (5 bases). The CDR3 extends over 15 amino acids. Germline values: CDR1 SNHLY, CDR2 FYNNEI. Trimming cost V 0 bases and J 1 base, with 9 bases left between them. This CDR3 is CASSEAEGANTEAFF. DNA for the CDR3: TGTGCCAGCAGTGAAGCGGAAGGGGCGAACACTGAAGCTTTCTTT. Looking up the rest from reference TRBV2 and TRBJ1-1 gives the full variable domain: EPEVTQTPSHQVTQMGQEVILRCVPISNHLYFYWYRQILGQKVEFLVSFYNNEISEKSEIFDDQFSVERPDGSNFTLKIRSTKLEDSAMYFCASSEAEGANTEAFFGQGTRLTVV.

The V and J genes are TRBV5-8 and TRBJ1-4, with D uncertain. From germline, CDR1 is SGHTS and CDR2 YDEGEE. V was pared by 4 bases and J by 8 bases, with 21 bases between. The CDR3 extends over 16 amino acids. The CDR3 loop reads CASSRRMAGSGEKLFF. CDR3 in DNA: TGTGCCAGCAGCCGGCGGATGGCGGGGTCGGGGGAAAAACTGTTTTTT.

The CDR3 DNA reads as TGTGCCACCGCCGGGACAGGAGCGGGAAACACCATATATTTT. Amino acids: CATAGTGAGNTIYF. The gene calls are TRBV10-3 and TRBJ1-3, with 8 bases identical to TRBD1. CDR3 size: 14 residues. CDR1 and CDR2 (germline): ENHRY, SYGVKD. Trimming cost V 10 bases and J 4 bases; bases outside gene matches: 9.

This chain uses TRBV9 with TRBJ2-1; unclear D gene. Between the trimmed V and J ends, which lost 0 bases and 5 bases, there was a span of 9 bases. The germline V gene encodes CDR1 SGDLS and CDR2 YYNGEE. The CDR3 has 14 amino acids. CDR3 nucleotides: TGTGCCAGCAGCGTAGATGGTCTGAACAATGAGCAGTTCTTC. Protein sequence: CASSVDGLNNEQFF.

This rearrangement joins TRBV18 to TRBJ1-5; 7 bases align to TRBD1. Germline assignment: CDR1 KGHSH and CDR2 LQKENI. CDR3 length: 14 residues. V was pared by 3 bases and J by 4 bases, with 3 bases of the junction left unmatched. This chain's CDR3 is CASSPGQENQPQHF. The CDR3 DNA reads TGTGCCAGCTCACCCGGACAGGAGAATCAGCCCCAGCATTTT.

V is TRBV19 and J is TRBJ2-6; weak D call: TRBD2 (6 bases). Deletions cut 6 bases from V and 0 bases from J, with 15 bases between. Germline values: CDR1 LNHDA, CDR2 SQIVND (reference sequence). The CDR3 runs to 17 residues. The CDR3 DNA follows: TGTGCCAGTAGATTTCGGGGGACGTTCTCTGGGGCCAACGTCCTGACTTTC. Translated: CASRFRGTFSGANVLTF.

This chain uses TRBV11-2 with TRBJ1-1; D not certain. The V end was cut by 1 base, the J end by 1 base, with 7 bases between. This CDR3 is 14 amino acids long. Germline CDR1 reads SGHAT; CDR2 reads FQNNGV. CDR3 sequence reads: CASSLVFPNTEAFF. The CDR3 DNA follows: TGTGCCAGCAGCTTAGTCTTTCCGAACACTGAAGCTTTCTTT.

The chain links TRBV2 to TRBJ2-5; 8 nucleotides align to TRBD1. V was clipped by 8 bases and J by 5 bases; unmatched bases: 7. Germline loops: CDR1 SNHLY, CDR2 FYNNEI. CDR3 length equals 13 residues. The CDR3 DNA is TGTGCCAGCCAGGGGGCTTTGTTGGAGACCCAGTACTTC. Its translation: CASQGALLETQYF. The full variable domain, its missing parts supplied by reference TRBV2 and TRBJ2-5, is EPEVTQTPSHQVTQMGQEVILRCVPISNHLYFYWYRQILGQKVEFLVSFYNNEISEKSEIFDDQFSVERPDGSNFTLKIRSTKLEDSAMYFCASQGALLETQYFGPGTRLLVL.

The rearrangement joins TRBV2 to TRBJ2-1, with D uncertain. V gave up 4 bases and J gave up 3 bases, with 1 base separating them. CDR1 is SNHLY, CDR2 FYNNEI, per germline. This CDR3 is 11 amino acids long. CDR3: CASSVYNEQFF. CDR3 coding DNA: TGTGCCAGCAGTGTCTACAATGAGCAGTTCTTC.